The subject of this entry is one TCR beta chain. Antigen: not known. Measured with immunoSEQ multiplex PCR; TCRdb has only the in-frame clones, and not every one. Altogether 93,000 or so clones are present, roughly 88% being singletons, with the ten largest covering roughly 20%. This CDR3 is built from 14 residues. Germline CDR1 reads DFQATT; CDR2 reads SNEGSKA (reference sequence). Trimming cost V 3 bases and J 6 bases, with 17 bases left between them. These data originate in a study of T cell responses to AZD1222 COVID-19 vaccine. The study's findings and limits: Donors skewed white British and female; clonal diversity was possibly underestimated. CD4 TCRs associated with vaccination spanned spike, dominating at 160-218 and 743-854.

This TCR derives from an adult in good health. The specimen comprised peripheral blood, sampled on day 0 of AZD1222 vaccination. The chain employs TRBV20-1 and TRBJ1-1; D is ambiguous. CDR3 sequence: CSASQRMGRPEAFF. The CDR3 DNA is TGCAGTGCTAGTCAGAGGATGGGTCGACCTGAAGCTTTCTTT.